These 19 T cell receptor beta chains were all obtained from the same sample, sequenced in a study of human T cells and chemical hapten exposure (dated by TCRdb to the early 2020s). The time point label of this sample denotes: patch test 1, 2 weeks after DPC sensitization. The treatment or condition label for this specimen denotes: therapeutic diphenylcyclopropenone sensitization with weekly scalp DPC. The method behind the library was RACE. Sequencing used a NextSeq 500. Clones were called with MiXCR by TCRdb after fastp trimmed the public reads at Q25, and only in-frame beta chains were retained. Under each unique CDR3 protein, matching rows form one entry showing the most common genes and DNA. The sample table contains around 100,000 distinct CDR3 sequences; only one count was recorded for 8% to 13% of them. Clones ranked in the top ten supply around 3.6% of the sample. The sequencing here drew on whole blood, taken in connection with sensitization to the hapten diphenylcyclopropenone (DPC). The receptors were gathered from a woman aged 40 to 49 with alopecia areata. Some clones in this sample may be carry-over from other donors' samples.

A word on this clonotype: A much more abundant neighbour one base away suggests this may be a read error. This chain connects TRBV20-1 to TRBJ2-7; TRBD2 matches 9 bases. Trimming at V came to 5 bases and at J to 7 bases, leaving 3 bases not matched to a gene. The CDR3 totals 11 residues. Germline CDR1 and CDR2: DFQATT and SNEGSKA (reference sequence). CDR3 protein: CSAESGREQYF. The CDR3 DNA reads as TGCAGTGCTGAAAGCGGGAGGGAGCAGTACTTC.

Regarding this clonotype: Just one base apart from a much larger clone, this may be a read error. The chain joins TRBV7-2 to TRBJ2-3, with D perhaps TRBD1 or TRBD2 (5 bases each). Germline V gene sequence: CDR1 SGHTA, CDR2 FQGNSA. This CDR3 has 16 amino acids. CDR3 nucleotide sequence: TGTGCCAGCAGCCGCGGGTGGGGCTCTAGCACAGATGCGCAGTATTTT. Its translation: CASSRGWGSSTDAQYF.

The chain recombines TRBV5-1 with TRBJ2-5, with D perhaps TRBD1 (6 bases). Between the trimmed V and J ends, which lost 2 bases and 9 bases, there was a span of 23 bases. CDR3 length: 16 amino acids. Germline CDR1 and CDR2: SGHRS and YFSETQ. CDR3 DNA: TGCGCCAGCAGCTTACAGGGTTGGAAAGTTAAGTGGGCCCAGTACTTC. This sequence encodes CASSLQGWKVKWAQYF.

Written as DNA, the CDR3 is TGCAGTTGTGTGGCGGGAGGGCCGTCAGATACGCAGTATTTT. Translation gives CSCVAGGPSDTQYF. V is TRBV20-1 and J is TRBJ2-3; 9 bases are shared with TRBD2. CDR1 and CDR2 (germline): DFQATT, SNEGSKA (reference sequence). With V trimmed by 8 bases and J by 4 bases, 10 bases remained unmatched. This CDR3 spans 14 amino acids.

The V and J genes are TRBV6-2 or TRBV6-3 and TRBJ2-7; tentatively, D is TRBD2 (6 bases). The CDR3 covers 15 residues. V was pared by 5 bases and J by 3 bases, with 17 bases between. The germline CDR1 and CDR2 sequences are MNHEY and SVGEGT. Written as DNA, the CDR3 is TGTGCCAGCAGTGTCCTCCGGGAGCTCCACTACGAGCAGTACTTC. Its protein is CASSVLRELHYEQYF.

The chain joins TRBV11-1 to TRBJ2-6; D perhaps matches TRBD1 (6 bases). Deletions cut 4 bases from V and 0 bases from J, with 13 bases between. The V gene's germline CDR1 is SGHAT and CDR2 FQDESV (reference sequence). The CDR3 totals 17 residues. Written as DNA, the CDR3 is TGTGCCAGCAGCTCCCTGACAGGAGACTCTGGGGCCAACGTCCTGACTTTC. Protein product: CASSSLTGDSGANVLTF.

This clonotype came up a few times. The chain employs TRBV10-1 and TRBJ2-7; 8 nucleotides agree with TRBD2. The CDR3 loop spans 14 amino acids. Trimming took 7 bases from V and 4 from J; bases not matched to a gene: 9. Germline V lookup: CDR1 WNHNN, CDR2 SYGVQD (reference sequence). The chain's CDR3 is CASTDSGIRYEQYF. As DNA, the CDR3 is TGCGCCAGCACCGATAGCGGGATACGGTACGAGCAGTACTTC.

Ten or more counts support this clonotype. This chain links TRBV18 with TRBJ1-3; D gene ambiguous. Germline CDR1 reads KGHSH; CDR2 reads LQKENI. This CDR3 is 14 amino acids long. Trimming took off 1 base at V and 8 bases at J, with 12 bases between the two ends. CDR3 DNA sequence: TGTGCCAGCTCACCACGCCAGAGAACGGACACCATATATTTT. Translation: CASSPRQRTDTIYF.

The chain carries TRBV20-1 and TRBJ2-7; TRBD1 or TRBD2 may be the D gene (5 bases each). The CDR3 has 12 amino acids. The ends were cut back, 4 bases at V and 5 bases at J, with 12 bases in the middle. Per the germline V gene, CDR1 is DFQATT and CDR2 is SNEGSKA (reference sequence). The DNA for the CDR3 is TGCAGTGCTAAGGGGACCGAAGACGAGCAGTACTTC. Encoded protein: CSAKGTEDEQYF.

This chain links TRBV29-1 with TRBJ1-2, with 8 bases matching TRBD1. Germline CDR1 reads SQVTM; CDR2 reads ANQGSEA. With V trimmed by 3 bases and J by 10 bases, 13 bases remained unmatched. The CDR3 is 14 amino acids. The CDR3 here is CSVDRLRGRETYTF. DNA of the CDR3: TGCAGCGTTGACCGACTCAGGGGGCGGGAAACCTACACCTTC.

V is TRBV4-1 and J is TRBJ2-3; TRBD2 agrees at 7 bases. The CDR3 loop spans 15 amino acids. Germline V gene lookup returns CDR1 MGHRA and CDR2 YSYEKL. The trim removed 4 bases at V and 4 bases at J, leaving 8 bases unmatched. The CDR3 coding sequence is TGCGCCAGCAGCCCGGGGCTGGGACTACCAGATACGCAGTATTTT. Its protein product is CASSPGLGLPDTQYF.

This clonotype was seen repeatedly, ten times or more. This sequence joins TRBV5-1 and TRBJ2-7, with D possibly being TRBD1 or TRBD2 (5 bases each). Germline CDR1 SGHRS, CDR2 YFSETQ. Between the trimmed V and J ends, which lost 1 base and 5 bases, there was a span of 16 bases. The CDR3 runs 15 residues. The CDR3 here is CASSLTGTTPDEQYF. CDR3 in DNA: TGCGCCAGCAGCTTGACCGGGACCACCCCAGACGAGCAGTACTTC.

This clonotype has a handful of counts. This chain connects TRBV7-2 to TRBJ2-1; 10 nucleotides match TRBD2. From germline, CDR1 is SGHTA and CDR2 FQGNSA. The CDR3 is 15 amino acids. V dropped 5 bases and J dropped 5; count of bases not matched to a gene: 6. CDR3 residues: CASSPGTSDHNEQFF. CDR3 nucleotide sequence: TGTGCCAGCAGCCCCGGGACTAGCGACCACAATGAGCAGTTCTTC. Full variable domain (missing parts from reference TRBV7-2 and TRBJ2-1): GAGVSQSPSNKVTEKGKDVELRCDPISGHTALYWYRQSLGQGLEFLIYFQGNSAPDKSGLPSDRFSAERTGGSVSTLTIQRTQQEDSAVYLCASSPGTSDHNEQFFGPGTRLTVL.

This clonotype was found a few times. The chain combines TRBV20-1 with TRBJ2-4; D is tentatively TRBD1 or TRBD2 (5 bases each). From germline, CDR1 is DFQATT and CDR2 SNEGSKA (reference sequence). Deletions cut 0 bases from V and 1 base from J, with 10 bases between. This CDR3 is built from 15 residues. The CDR3 region is CSARDFRDAKNIQYF. The CDR3 DNA is TGCAGTGCTAGAGACTTCAGGGACGCCAAAAACATTCAGTACTTC.

This clonotype came up a few times. The J gene is TRBJ1-1, the V gene TRBV18, with D unclear. In germline, CDR1 is KGHSH, CDR2 LQKENI. CDR3 size: 15 residues. The V and J ends lost 3 bases and 4 bases respectively, with 15 bases between them. The CDR3 sequence: CASSPSVVGGTEAFF. The CDR3 nucleotides read TGTGCCAGCTCACCGAGCGTCGTGGGTGGCACTGAAGCTTTCTTT. The variable domain in full, with the rest retrieved from reference TRBV18 and TRBJ1-1, is NAGVMQNPRHLVRRRGQEARLRCSPMKGHSHVYWYRQLPEEGLKFMVYLQKENIIDESGMPKERFSAEFPKEGPSILRIQQVVRGDSAAYFCASSPSVVGGTEAFFGQGTRLTVV.

In its sample, this clonotype was seen many times. The CDR3 reads CASSQLGYEQYF. Here the CDR3 DNA reads TGTGCCAGCAGTCAACTAGGATACGAGCAGTACTTC. The chain employs TRBV2 and TRBJ2-7; D possibly corresponds to TRBD2 (5 bases). Deletions cut 5 bases from V and 4 bases from J, with 9 bases between. Germline values: CDR1 SNHLY, CDR2 FYNNEI. There are 12 residues in the CDR3.

The chain joins TRBV7-2 to TRBJ2-7; D uncertain. There are 12 residues in the CDR3. The V end was cut by 1 base, the J end by 3 bases, with 4 bases between. Germline V gene sequence: CDR1 SGHTA, CDR2 FQGNSA. This CDR3 is CASSLVDYEQYF. CDR3 in DNA: TGTGCCAGCAGCTTAGTCGACTACGAGCAGTACTTC.

The gene calls are TRBV20-1 and TRBJ1-5; 7 bases are shared with TRBD1. The J segment lost 3 bases and the V segment lost 6 bases, leaving 2 bases of the junction unmatched. The CDR3 runs to 12 residues. Germline loops: CDR1 DFQATT, CDR2 SNEGSKA (reference sequence). The CDR3 reads CSATGSNQPQHF. The CDR3 DNA reads TGCAGTGCGACAGGGTCCAATCAGCCCCAGCATTTT.

Here the CDR3 reads CASSYQSGLGGAETQYF. The CDR3 region has the DNA TGTGCCAGCAGTTATCAATCGGGACTAGGGGGGGCAGAGACCCAGTACTTC. The genes are TRBV6-6 and TRBJ2-5; TRBD2 agrees at 8 bases. V lost 3 bases and J lost 4; bases outside the gene matches: 13. Per the germline V gene, CDR1 is MNHNY and CDR2 is SVGAGI (reference sequence). This CDR3 has 17 amino acids.